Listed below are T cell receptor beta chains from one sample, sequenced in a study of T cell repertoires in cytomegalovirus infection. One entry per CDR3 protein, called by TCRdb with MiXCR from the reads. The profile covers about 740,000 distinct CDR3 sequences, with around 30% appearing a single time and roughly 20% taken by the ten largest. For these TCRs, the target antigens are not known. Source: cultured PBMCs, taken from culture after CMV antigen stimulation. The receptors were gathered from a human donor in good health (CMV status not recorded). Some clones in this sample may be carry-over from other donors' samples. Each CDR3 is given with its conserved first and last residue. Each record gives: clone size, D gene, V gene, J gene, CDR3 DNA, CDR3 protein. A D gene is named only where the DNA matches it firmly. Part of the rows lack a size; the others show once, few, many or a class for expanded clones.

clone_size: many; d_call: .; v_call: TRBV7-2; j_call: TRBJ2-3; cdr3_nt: TGTGCCAGCAGACGGGACCTCGCTGCAGATACGCAGTATTTT; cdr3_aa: CASRRDLAADTQYF
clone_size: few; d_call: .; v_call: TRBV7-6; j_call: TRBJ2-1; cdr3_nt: TGTGCCAGCAGCTTACTAGCCGGAGACTACAATGAGCAGTTCTTC; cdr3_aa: CASSLLAGDYNEQFF
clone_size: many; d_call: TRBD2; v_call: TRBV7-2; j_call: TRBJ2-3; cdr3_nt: TGTGCCAGCAGCTTAATACGGGGGGAGGGTACAGATACGCAGTATTTT; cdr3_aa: CASSLIRGEGTDTQYF
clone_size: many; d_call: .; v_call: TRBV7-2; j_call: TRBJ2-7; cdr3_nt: TGTGCCAGCAGCTCAAGTCCCAACGCTCTGGGCGAGCAGTACTTC; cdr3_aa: CASSSSPNALGEQYF
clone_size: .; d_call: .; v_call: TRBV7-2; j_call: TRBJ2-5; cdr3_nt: TGTGCCAGCAGCTTTTCCCACGAGACCCAGTACTTC; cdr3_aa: CASSFSHETQYF
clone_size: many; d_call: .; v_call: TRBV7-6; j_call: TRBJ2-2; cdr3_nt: TGTGCCAGCAGCTTAGAGGCCCCCGGGGAGCTGTTTTTT; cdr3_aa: CASSLEAPGELFF
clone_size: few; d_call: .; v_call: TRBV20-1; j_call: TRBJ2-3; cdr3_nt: TGCAGTGCTAGAGTGGCCTCAGGGGATACGCAGTATTTT; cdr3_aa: CSARVASGDTQYF
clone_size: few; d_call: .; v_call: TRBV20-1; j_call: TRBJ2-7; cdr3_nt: TGCAGTGCTAGAGAGGGTGTCCTAGCCTACGAGCAGTACTTC; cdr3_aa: CSAREGVLAYEQYF
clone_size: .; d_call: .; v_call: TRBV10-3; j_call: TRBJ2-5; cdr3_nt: TGTGCCATCAGCAAAAGGGCGTCCAACCAAGAGACCCAGTACTTC; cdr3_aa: CAISKRASNQETQYF
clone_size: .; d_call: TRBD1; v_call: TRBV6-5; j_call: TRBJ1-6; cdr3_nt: TGTGCCAGCAGTTACAGGGGACAGGGGGATTCACCCCTCCACTTT; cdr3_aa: CASSYRGQGDSPLHF
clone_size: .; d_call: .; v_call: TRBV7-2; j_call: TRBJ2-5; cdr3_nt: TGTGCCAGCAGCTTAGGCGGTGGAGTCGCGGAGACCCAGTACTTC; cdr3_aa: CASSLGGGVAETQYF
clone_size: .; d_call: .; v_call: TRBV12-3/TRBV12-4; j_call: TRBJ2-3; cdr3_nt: TGTGCCAGCAGTTTAAGTTGGTCAGATACGCAGTATTTT; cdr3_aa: CASSLSWSDTQYF
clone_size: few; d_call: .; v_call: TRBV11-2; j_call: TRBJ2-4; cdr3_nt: TGTGCCAGCAGTATACAGGTCTCCAAAAACATTCAGTACTTC; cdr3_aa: CASSIQVSKNIQYF
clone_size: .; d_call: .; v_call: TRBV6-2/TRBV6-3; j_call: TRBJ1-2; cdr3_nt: TGTGCCAGCAGCCCCCGGACAGCCGAGATCTATGGCTACACCTTC; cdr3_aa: CASSPRTAEIYGYTF
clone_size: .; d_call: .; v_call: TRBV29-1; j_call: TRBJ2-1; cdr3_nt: TGCAGCGCCCCGGGACTTCCCTCCTACAATGAGCAGTTCTTC; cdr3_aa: CSAPGLPSYNEQFF
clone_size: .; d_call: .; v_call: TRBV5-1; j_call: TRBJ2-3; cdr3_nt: TGCGCCAGCGGGGGAGACTACACAGATACGCAGTATTTT; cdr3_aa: CASGGDYTDTQYF
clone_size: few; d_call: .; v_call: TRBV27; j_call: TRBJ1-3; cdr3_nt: TGTGCCAGCAGACCCCTCGCGGTGGGAGGAAACACCATATATTTT; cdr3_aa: CASRPLAVGGNTIYF
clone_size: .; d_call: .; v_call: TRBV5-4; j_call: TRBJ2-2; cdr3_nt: TGTGCCAGCAGCTCTACATCCTTAAAGAACACCGGGGAGCTGTTTTTT; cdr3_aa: CASSSTSLKNTGELFF
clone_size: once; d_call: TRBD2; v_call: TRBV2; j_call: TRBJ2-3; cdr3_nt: TGTGCCAGCAGTGCCCTGGGACTAGCGGGTGATACGCAGTATTTT; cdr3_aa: CASSALGLAGDTQYF
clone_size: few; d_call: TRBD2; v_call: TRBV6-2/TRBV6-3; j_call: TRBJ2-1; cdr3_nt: TGTGCCAGCAGTTTAAGCGGGAGGTTCCCCTCTATGTATGAGCAGTTCTTC; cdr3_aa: CASSLSGRFPSMYEQFF
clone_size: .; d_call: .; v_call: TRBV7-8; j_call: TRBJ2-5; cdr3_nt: TGTGCCAGCAGCTTAGAAAGGGGGACTAAGGAGTTC; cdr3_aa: CASSLERGTKEF
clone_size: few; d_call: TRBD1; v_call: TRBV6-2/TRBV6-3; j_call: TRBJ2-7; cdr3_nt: TGTGCCAGCAGTTACCCTTCAGGGGGCAGCTCCTACGAGCAGTACTTC; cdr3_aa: CASSYPSGGSSYEQYF
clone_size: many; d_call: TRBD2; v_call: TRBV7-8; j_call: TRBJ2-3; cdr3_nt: TGTGCCAGCAGCCCCCGGGCTAGCGGTACAGATACGCAGTATTTT; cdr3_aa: CASSPRASGTDTQYF
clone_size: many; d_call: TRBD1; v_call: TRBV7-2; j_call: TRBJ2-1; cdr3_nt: TGTGCCAGCAGCCCGGGACAGCCTACTTACAATGAGCAGTTCTTC; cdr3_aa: CASSPGQPTYNEQFF
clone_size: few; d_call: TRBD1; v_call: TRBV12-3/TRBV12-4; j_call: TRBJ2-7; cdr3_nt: TGTGCCAGCCGAAAGACAGGGGGACCCTACGAGCAGTACTTC; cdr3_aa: CASRKTGGPYEQYF
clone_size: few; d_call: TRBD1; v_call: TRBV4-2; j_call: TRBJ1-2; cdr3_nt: TGTGCCAGCAGCCAAGATCTATTCGGGACAGGGGTAAACTATGGCTACACCTTC; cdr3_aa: CASSQDLFGTGVNYGYTF
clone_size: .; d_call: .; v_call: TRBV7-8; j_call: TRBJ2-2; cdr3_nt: TGTGCCAGCACCCTACTAAGTTACACCGGGGAGCTGTTTTTT; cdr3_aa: CASTLLSYTGELFF
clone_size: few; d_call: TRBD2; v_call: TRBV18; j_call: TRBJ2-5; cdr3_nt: TGTGCCAGCTCACCCGAGGGAGGGAGAAGAGGGACCCAGTACTTC; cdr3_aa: CASSPEGGRRGTQYF
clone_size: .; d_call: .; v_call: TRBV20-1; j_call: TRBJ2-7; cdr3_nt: TGCAGTGCTAGCGGAGGGACCCAGGGCTACGAGCAGTACTTC; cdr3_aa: CSASGGTQGYEQYF
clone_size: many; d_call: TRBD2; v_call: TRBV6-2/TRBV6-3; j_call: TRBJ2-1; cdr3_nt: TGTGCCGGTAGTCCCGGGACTAGCTTGGATGAGCAGTTCTTC; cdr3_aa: CAGSPGTSLDEQFF
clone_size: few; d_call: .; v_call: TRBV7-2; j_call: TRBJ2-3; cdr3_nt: TGTGCCAGCAGCTTAGTCGGCCCAGGCTGGATCACAGATACGCAGTATTTT; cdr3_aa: CASSLVGPGWITDTQYF
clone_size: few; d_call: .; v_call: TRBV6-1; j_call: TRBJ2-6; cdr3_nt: TGTGCCAGCAGCCCCCAGGGGGCCAACGTCCTGACTTTC; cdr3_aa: CASSPQGANVLTF
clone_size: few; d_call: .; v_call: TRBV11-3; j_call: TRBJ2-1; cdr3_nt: TGTGCCAGCAGCTTCGCAGCCACGGATGAGCAGTTCTTC; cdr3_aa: CASSFAATDEQFF
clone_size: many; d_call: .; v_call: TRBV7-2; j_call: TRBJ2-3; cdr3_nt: TGTGCCAGCAGCACGGGACTCAGCACAGATACGCAGTATTTT; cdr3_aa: CASSTGLSTDTQYF
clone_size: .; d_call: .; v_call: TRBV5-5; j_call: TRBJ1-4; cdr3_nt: TGTGCCAGCAGCCCCGGAAGTTATAATGAAAAACTGTTTTTT; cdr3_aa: CASSPGSYNEKLFF
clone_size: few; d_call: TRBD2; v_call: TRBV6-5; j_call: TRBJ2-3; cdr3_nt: TGTGCCACCCTCCGGACTAGCGGTCGGCTAGATACGCAGTATTTT; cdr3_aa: CATLRTSGRLDTQYF
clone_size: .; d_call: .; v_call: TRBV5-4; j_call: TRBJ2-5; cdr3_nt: TGTGCCAGCAGCCTAGACAACCCAGCGTACCAAGAGACCCAGTACTTC; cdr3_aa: CASSLDNPAYQETQYF
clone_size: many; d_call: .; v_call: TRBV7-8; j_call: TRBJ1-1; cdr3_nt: TGTGCCAGCAGCTTAGCGGGACTCCCTTACGGAGCTTTCTTT; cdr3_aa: CASSLAGLPYGAFF
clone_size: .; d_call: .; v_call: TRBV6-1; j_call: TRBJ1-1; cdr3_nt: TGTGCCAGTACAGGGTCATGGAACACTGAAGCTTTCTTT; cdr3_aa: CASTGSWNTEAFF
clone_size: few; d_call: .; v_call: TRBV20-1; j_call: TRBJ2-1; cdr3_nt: TGCAGTGCGCACCCTTTTTCCTACAATGAGCAGTTCTTC; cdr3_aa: CSAHPFSYNEQFF
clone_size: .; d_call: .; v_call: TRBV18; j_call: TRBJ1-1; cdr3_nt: TGTGCCAGCTCACCAGAAAGTACTGAAGCTTTCTTT; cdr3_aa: CASSPESTEAFF
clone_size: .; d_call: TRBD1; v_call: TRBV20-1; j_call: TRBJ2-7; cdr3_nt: TGCAGTGCTAGGTCCAACTGGGGACAGGGAACATACGAGCAGTACTTC; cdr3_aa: CSARSNWGQGTYEQYF
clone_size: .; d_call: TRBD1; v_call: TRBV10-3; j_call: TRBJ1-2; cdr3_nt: TGTGCCATCAGGGGACAGGGGATCGATGGCTACACCTTC; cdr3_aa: CAIRGQGIDGYTF
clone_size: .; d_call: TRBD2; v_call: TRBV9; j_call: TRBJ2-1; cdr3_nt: TGTGCCAGCAGCCCCCGACTAGCGGGCAATTTGTATGAGCAGTTCTTC; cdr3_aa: CASSPRLAGNLYEQFF
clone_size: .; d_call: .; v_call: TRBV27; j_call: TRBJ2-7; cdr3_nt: TGTGCCAGCAGTGACATTTATGGCTCGCAACCTTACGAGCAGTACTTC; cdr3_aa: CASSDIYGSQPYEQYF
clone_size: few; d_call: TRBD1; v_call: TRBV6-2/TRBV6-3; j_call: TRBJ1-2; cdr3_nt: TGTGCCAGCAGTAAGACAGGGTACTATGGCTACACCTTC; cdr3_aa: CASSKTGYYGYTF
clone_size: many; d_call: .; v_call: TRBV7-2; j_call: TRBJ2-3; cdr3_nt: TGTGCCAGCAGCTTAGGGGCTTTGGGTGGCACAGATACGCAGTATTTT; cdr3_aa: CASSLGALGGTDTQYF
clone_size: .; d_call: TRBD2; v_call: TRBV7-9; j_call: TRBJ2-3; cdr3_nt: TGTGCCAGCAGCTTCGCCCGCGACATGGCGGGAGGGAAGACAGATACGCAGTATTTT; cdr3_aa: CASSFARDMAGGKTDTQYF
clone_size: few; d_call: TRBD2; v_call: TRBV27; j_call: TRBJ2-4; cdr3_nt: TGTGCCAGCAGGAGCGGGGGGGCTGACATTCAGTACTTC; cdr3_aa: CASRSGGADIQYF
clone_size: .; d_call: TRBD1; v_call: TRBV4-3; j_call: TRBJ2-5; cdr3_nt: TGCGCCAGCAGCCAGGACAGGTTCCAAGAGACCCAGTACTTC; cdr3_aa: CASSQDRFQETQYF
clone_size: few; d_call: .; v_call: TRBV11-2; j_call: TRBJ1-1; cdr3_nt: TGTGCCAGCAGCCAGGCCTACGGGGGGACTGAAGCTTTCTTT; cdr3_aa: CASSQAYGGTEAFF
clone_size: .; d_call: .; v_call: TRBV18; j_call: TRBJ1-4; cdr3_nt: TGTGCCAGCTCACCGACGGCTGCAACTAATGAAAAACTGTTTTTT; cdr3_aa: CASSPTAATNEKLFF
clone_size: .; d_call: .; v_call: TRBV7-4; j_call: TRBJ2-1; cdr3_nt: TGTGCCAGCAGCTATTTAGAGGGGGGCCTGTTCTTC; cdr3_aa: CASSYLEGGLFF
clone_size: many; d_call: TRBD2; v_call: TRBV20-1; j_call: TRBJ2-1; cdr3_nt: TGCAGTGCTCCCGGACTAGCGGGAGTCAATGAGCAGTTCTTC; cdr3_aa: CSAPGLAGVNEQFF
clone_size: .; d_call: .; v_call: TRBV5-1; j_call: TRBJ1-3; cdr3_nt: TGCGCCAGCACTACTGTGTGGGGCTCTGGAAACACCATATATTTT; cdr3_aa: CASTTVWGSGNTIYF
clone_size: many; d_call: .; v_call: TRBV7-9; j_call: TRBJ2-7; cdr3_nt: TGTGCCAGCAGCCGCGGGACATACGAGCAGTACTTC; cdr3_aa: CASSRGTYEQYF
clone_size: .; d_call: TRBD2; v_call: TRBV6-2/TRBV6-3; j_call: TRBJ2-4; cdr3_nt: TGTGCCAGCAGCTATAGCGGGAGAACGAACATTCAGTACTTC; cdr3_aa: CASSYSGRTNIQYF
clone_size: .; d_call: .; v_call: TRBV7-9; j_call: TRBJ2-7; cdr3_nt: TGTGCCAGCAGCTCGAATGGGGGAAACGAGCAGTACTTC; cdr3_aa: CASSSNGGNEQYF